The present entry profiles one TCR beta chain with its context. Antigen specificity is unknown. Time point given: week 23, last vaccination. What each vaccine dose contained was 300 ug of mutant IDH1 20-mer peptide, accompanied by topical imiquimod. Each astrocytoma in the donors was new, WHO grade 3 or 4, IDH1-mutant and ATRX-lost. This sample was taken from a study of a mutant IDH1 vaccine in newly diagnosed glioma. Overall study: Investigators started vaccination 4-6 weeks after radiotherapy alone, or with temozolomide cycles. Treated individuals were around 62% male and around 40% female, averaging roughly 43 years of age.

Germline-derived CDR1 and CDR2 are MDHEN and SYDVKM. V shed 0 bases and J 5 bases; nucleotides not matched to a gene: 3. The CDR3 is 15 residues long. TCRdb keeps only in-frame clones here, not all; method: immunoSEQ multiplex PCR. This table holds about 65,000 clones, about 85% found once. Study results and caveats: Pseudoprogression apparently lacked any relation to changes in top peripheral T cell clonotypes.

Here the sequenced sample was PBMCs, taken from a glioma patient whose treatment included an IDH1 peptide vaccine. This chain links TRBV28 with TRBJ1-5, with 8 bases aligning to TRBD1. This sequence originates from a young man with glioma. The CDR3 coding sequence is TGTGCCAGCAGTTTATGCTTCAGGGGGCATCAGCCCCAGCATTTT. This sequence encodes CASSLCFRGHQPQHF.